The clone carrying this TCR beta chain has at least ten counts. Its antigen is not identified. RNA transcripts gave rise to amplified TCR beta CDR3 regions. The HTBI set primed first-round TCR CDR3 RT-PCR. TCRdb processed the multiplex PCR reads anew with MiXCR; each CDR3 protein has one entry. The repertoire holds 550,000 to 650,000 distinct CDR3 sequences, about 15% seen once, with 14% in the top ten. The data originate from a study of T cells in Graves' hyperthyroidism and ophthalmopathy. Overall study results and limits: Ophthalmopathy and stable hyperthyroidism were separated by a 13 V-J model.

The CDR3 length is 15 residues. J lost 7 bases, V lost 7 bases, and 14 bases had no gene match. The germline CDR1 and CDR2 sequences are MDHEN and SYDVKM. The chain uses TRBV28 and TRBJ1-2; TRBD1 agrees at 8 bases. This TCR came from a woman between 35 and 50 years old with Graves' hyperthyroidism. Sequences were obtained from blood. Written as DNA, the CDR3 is TGTGCCAGCAAAAGCACCCAGGGGGCTCTCGCTGGCTACACCTTC. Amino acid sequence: CASKSTQGALAGYTF.